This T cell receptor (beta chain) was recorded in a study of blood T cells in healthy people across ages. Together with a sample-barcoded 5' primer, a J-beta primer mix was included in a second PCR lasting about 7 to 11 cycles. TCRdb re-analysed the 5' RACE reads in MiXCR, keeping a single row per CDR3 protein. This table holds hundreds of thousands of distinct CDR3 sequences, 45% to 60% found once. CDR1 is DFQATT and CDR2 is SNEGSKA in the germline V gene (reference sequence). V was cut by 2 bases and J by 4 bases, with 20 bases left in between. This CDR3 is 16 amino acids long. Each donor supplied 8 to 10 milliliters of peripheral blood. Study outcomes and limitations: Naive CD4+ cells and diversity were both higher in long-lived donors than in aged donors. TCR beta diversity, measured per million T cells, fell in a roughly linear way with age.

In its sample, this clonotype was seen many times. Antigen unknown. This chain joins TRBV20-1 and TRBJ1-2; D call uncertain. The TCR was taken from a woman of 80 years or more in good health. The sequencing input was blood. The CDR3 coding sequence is TGCAGTGCTAGACCCACCTCGACGGGAATTCTCTATGGCTACACCTTC. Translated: CSARPTSTGILYGYTF.